The rows below give T cell receptor beta chains drawn from one sample of a study of PD-L1 blockade in urothelial cancer. Some clones are missing from TCRdb's copy, which holds only in-frame ones; the method was immunoSEQ multiplex PCR. This table has about 25,000 clones, 80% to 85% appearing once. The input for sequencing was PBMCs, taken around atezolizumab (anti-PD-L1) treatment. The receptors here all came from a man between 65 and 80 years old with urothelial cancer. Each CDR3 is given with its conserved first and last residue. The order of the fields is V gene, CDR3 length, clone size, J gene, D gene, CDR3 protein, CDR3 DNA. The D gene is left open where the match is weak. Some rows mark clone size as missing; the rest say once, few, many or name a class of expanded clone.

V gene: TRBV6-5; CDR3 length: 16; clone size: -; J gene: TRBJ2-2; D gene: -; CDR3 protein: CASSYSLRSNTGELFF; CDR3 DNA: TGTGCCAGCAGTTACTCGTTACGGTCGAACACCGGGGAGCTGTTTTTT
V gene: TRBV11-3; CDR3 length: 12; clone size: -; J gene: TRBJ2-3; D gene: -; CDR3 protein: CASSSHTDTQYF; CDR3 DNA: TGTGCCAGCAGCTCCCACACAGATACGCAGTATTTT
V gene: TRBV6-1; CDR3 length: 18; clone size: -; J gene: TRBJ2-6; D gene: TRBD2; CDR3 protein: CASSEPGLAGSGANVLTF; CDR3 DNA: TGTGCCAGCAGTGAACCTGGACTAGCAGGGTCTGGGGCCAACGTCCTGACTTTC
V gene: TRBV30; CDR3 length: 12; clone size: -; J gene: TRBJ1-2; D gene: -; CDR3 protein: CAWSTANYGYTF; CDR3 DNA: TGTGCCTGGAGTACGGCTAACTATGGCTACACCTTC
V gene: TRBV4-2; CDR3 length: 15; clone size: once; J gene: TRBJ2-5; D gene: TRBD2; CDR3 protein: CASSQIAGPTETQYF; CDR3 DNA: TGTGCCAGCAGCCAAATAGCGGGACCAACGGAGACCCAGTACTTC
V gene: TRBV15; CDR3 length: 17; clone size: -; J gene: TRBJ2-2; D gene: TRBD1; CDR3 protein: CATSRVRTGWDAGELFF; CDR3 DNA: TGTGCCACCAGCAGAGTGAGGACAGGGTGGGACGCCGGGGAGCTGTTTTTT
V gene: TRBV2; CDR3 length: 14; clone size: -; J gene: TRBJ2-2; D gene: TRBD1; CDR3 protein: CASKGQGLTGELFF; CDR3 DNA: TGTGCCAGCAAAGGACAGGGTCTTACCGGGGAGCTGTTTTTT
V gene: TRBV5-1; CDR3 length: 12; clone size: -; J gene: TRBJ2-1; D gene: TRBD2; CDR3 protein: CASSFSGQVQFF; CDR3 DNA: TGCGCCAGCAGCTTTAGCGGGCAGGTTCAGTTCTTC
V gene: TRBV27; CDR3 length: 17; clone size: few; J gene: TRBJ1-2; D gene: TRBD1; CDR3 protein: CASSFYGTGGLMEGYTF; CDR3 DNA: TGTGCCAGCAGTTTTTACGGGACAGGGGGCCTAATGGAAGGCTACACCTTC
V gene: TRBV18; CDR3 length: 15; clone size: -; J gene: TRBJ2-5; D gene: -; CDR3 protein: CASSRSGVDQETQYF; CDR3 DNA: TGTGCCAGCTCACGGTCGGGGGTGGATCAAGAGACCCAGTACTTC
V gene: TRBV5-1; CDR3 length: 13; clone size: -; J gene: TRBJ2-2; D gene: -; CDR3 protein: CASSLGNGGELFF; CDR3 DNA: TGCGCCAGCAGCTTGGGCAACGGCGGGGAGCTGTTTTTT